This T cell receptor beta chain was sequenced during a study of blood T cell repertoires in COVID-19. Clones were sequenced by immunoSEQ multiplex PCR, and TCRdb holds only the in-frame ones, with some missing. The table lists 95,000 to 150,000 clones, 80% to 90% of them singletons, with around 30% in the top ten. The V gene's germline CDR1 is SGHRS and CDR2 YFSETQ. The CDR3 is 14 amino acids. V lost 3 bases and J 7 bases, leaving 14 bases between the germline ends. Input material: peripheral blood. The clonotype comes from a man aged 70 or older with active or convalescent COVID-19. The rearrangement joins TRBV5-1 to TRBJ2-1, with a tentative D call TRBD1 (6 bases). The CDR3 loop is CASSWAIQGNEQFF. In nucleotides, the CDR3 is TGCGCCAGCAGCTGGGCCATACAGGGAAATGAGCAGTTCTTC.